This TCR beta chain was captured by sequencing in a study of T cell responses to AZD1222 COVID-19 vaccine. Sequenced by immunoSEQ multiplex PCR; TCRdb stores in-frame clones only, minus some. The repertoire holds 100,000 to 130,000 clones, with roughly 90% as singletons. The source is an adult in good health. The sample was peripheral blood, taken on day 0 of AZD1222 vaccination.

CDR3 loop: CASKAAKGTGGQPQHF. CDR3 in DNA: TGTGCCAGTAAAGCGGCGAAAGGGACAGGGGGACAGCCCCAGCATTTT. The chain is built from TRBV19 and TRBJ1-5, with TRBD1 identical over 11 bases. The CDR3 length is 16 residues. V shed 7 bases and J 7 bases; nucleotides not matched to a gene: 12. Germline V gene lookup returns CDR1 LNHDA and CDR2 SQIVND (reference sequence).